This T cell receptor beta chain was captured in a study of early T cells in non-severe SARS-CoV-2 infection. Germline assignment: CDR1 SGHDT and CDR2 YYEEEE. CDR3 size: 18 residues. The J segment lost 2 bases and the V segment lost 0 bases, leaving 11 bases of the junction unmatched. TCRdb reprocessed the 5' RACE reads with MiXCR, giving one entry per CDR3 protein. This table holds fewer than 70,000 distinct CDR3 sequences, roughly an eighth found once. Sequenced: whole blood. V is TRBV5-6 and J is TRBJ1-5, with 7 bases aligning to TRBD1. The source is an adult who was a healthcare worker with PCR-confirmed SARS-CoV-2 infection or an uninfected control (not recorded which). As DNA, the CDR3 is TGTGCCAGCAGCTTGGCCGGGGACAGCCCCACTGGCAATCAGCCCCAGCATTTT. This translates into CASSLAGDSPTGNQPQHF.